Each of the 29 T cell receptor beta chains below was sequenced from the same sample in a study of siplizumab effects on memory and regulatory T cells. Produced via immunoSEQ multiplex PCR; TCRdb's table is partial and in-frame only. Of 45,000 to 60,000 clones listed, roughly 87% are singletons. The sample was naive CD8+ T cells sorted from blood. The source is a human donor in good health.

V usage is TRBV5-8 and J usage is TRBJ1-1; D possibly corresponds to TRBD1 (5 bases). This CDR3 has 15 residues. The germline gives CDR1 SGHTS, CDR2 YDEGEE. V was trimmed by 0 bases and J by 3 bases, leaving 12 bases between them. The CDR3 region is CASSLDAGGDTEAFF. The CDR3 DNA reads as TGTGCCAGCAGCTTGGACGCCGGGGGGGACACTGAAGCTTTCTTT.

The chain uses TRBV5-1 and TRBJ2-3, with 10 bases matching TRBD2. The CDR3 length is 16 residues. CDR1 SGHRS and CDR2 YFSETQ come from the germline V gene. Unmatched junction bases numbered 9, after V lost 4 bases and J lost 4 bases. CDR3 in amino acids: CASSLFSGGFADTQYF. The DNA of the CDR3 is TGCGCCAGCAGCCTGTTTAGCGGGGGGTTTGCAGATACGCAGTATTTT. The variable domain in full, completed from reference TRBV5-1 and TRBJ2-3, reads KAGVTQTPRYLIKTRGQQVTLSCSPISGHRSVSWYQQTPGQGLQFLFEYFSETQRNKGNFPGRFSGRQFSNSRSEMNVSTLELGDSALYLCASSLFSGGFADTQYFGPGTRLTVL.

This clone occurred a few times. CDR3 in amino acids: CASSQQQGLSTEAFF. DNA of the CDR3: TGCGCCAGCAGCCAGCAACAGGGCTTGTCCACTGAAGCTTTCTTT. This chain joins TRBV4-1 and TRBJ1-1; perhaps TRBD1 as D (6 bases). The CDR3 is made up of 15 amino acids. Trimming took 3 bases from V and 4 from J, leaving 15 bases between them. CDR1 is MGHRA, CDR2 YSYEKL, per germline.

This chain joins TRBV4-1 and TRBJ1-6; no firm D call. Germline lookup yields CDR1 MGHRA and CDR2 YSYEKL. The CDR3 contains 13 residues. V was pared by 3 bases and J by 9 bases, with 9 bases between. The CDR3 loop reads CASSQMGGSPLHF. Written as DNA, the CDR3 is TGCGCCAGCAGCCAGATGGGTGGTTCACCCCTCCACTTT.

The rearrangement uses TRBV7-9 and TRBJ1-1; D is undetermined. Trimming took off 1 base at V and 4 bases at J, with 13 bases between the two ends. Germline assignment: CDR1 SEHNR and CDR2 FQNEAQ (reference sequence). The CDR3 is made up of 15 amino acids. CDR3 loop: CASSLDGVIGTEAFF. For the CDR3, the DNA is TGTGCCAGCAGCTTAGACGGGGTAATTGGCACTGAAGCTTTCTTT.

CDR3 nucleotide sequence: TGTGCCAGCAGCTTAACTGAGGAAGAGACCCAGTACTTC. Translated: CASSLTEEETQYF. This chain uses TRBV7-9 with TRBJ2-5, with unresolved D. Per germline, CDR1 SEHNR and CDR2 FQNEAQ (reference sequence). Trimming left V 2 bases short and J 3 bases short, with 7 bases between. The CDR3 runs 13 residues.

The chain recombines TRBV6-5 with TRBJ2-7, with TRBD1 identical over 7 bases. Unmatched junction bases numbered 4, after V lost 2 bases and J lost 3 bases. Looked up from germline, CDR1 is MNHEY and CDR2 is SVGAGI. This CDR3 region has 14 residues. DNA of the CDR3: TGTGCCAGCAGTTACGGATCAGGGGGCTACGAGCAGTACTTC. As protein: CASSYGSGGYEQYF.

In this sample, this clone turned up once. This chain connects TRBV5-4 to TRBJ1-4, with a possible D match to TRBD1 (5 bases). Germline loops: CDR1 SGHNT, CDR2 YYREEE (reference sequence). Between the trimmed V and J ends, which lost 4 bases and 0 bases, there was a span of 10 bases. The CDR3 consists of 15 residues. CDR3 sequence: CASSIDRPTNEKLFF. For the CDR3, the DNA is TGTGCCAGCAGCATAGACAGACCAACTAATGAAAAACTGTTTTTT.

The chain combines TRBV27 with TRBJ2-2; D possibly corresponds to TRBD2 (6 bases). The CDR3 is made up of 14 amino acids. Between the trimmed V and J ends, which lost 4 bases and 1 base, there was a span of 7 bases. Per the germline V gene, CDR1 is MNHEY and CDR2 is SMNVEV (reference sequence). The CDR3 nucleotides are TGTGCCAGCAGTTCCGGGAGGAACACCGGGGAGCTGTTTTTT. Its protein product is CASSSGRNTGELFF.

The chain has TRBV10-3 and TRBJ1-2, with D possibly matching TRBD1 (5 bases). This CDR3 is 17 amino acids long. Germline lookup yields CDR1 ENHRY and CDR2 SYGVKD. The V gene lost 9 bases and the J gene lost 2 bases, with 25 bases spanning the gap. CDR3 DNA: TGTGCCATTTTCCAAAACCTCCGGCACAGGCTCAACTATGGCTACACCTTC. Translated, it gives CAIFQNLRHRLNYGYTF.

The chain uses TRBV7-8 and TRBJ2-1; 8 bases are shared with TRBD2. V was clipped by 5 bases and J by 4 bases; unmatched bases: 10. The CDR3 covers 16 residues. The germline V gene has CDR1 SGHVS and CDR2 FQNEAQ. For the CDR3, the DNA is TGTGCCAGCAGCCCCCCCTCGGTAGCGGGATACAATGAGCAGTTCTTC. The encoded protein is CASSPPSVAGYNEQFF. Full variable domain (remainder filled in from reference TRBV7-8 and TRBJ2-1): GAGVSQSPRYKVAKRGQDVALRCDPISGHVSLFWYQQALGQGPEFLTYFQNEAQLDKSGLPSDRFFAERPEGSVSTLKIQRTQQEDSAVYLCASSPPSVAGYNEQFFGPGTRLTVL.

The gene calls are TRBV19 and TRBJ2-2; TRBD2 matches at 10 bases. J gave up 4 bases and V 3 bases, and 5 bases lay outside the gene matches. The germline gives CDR1 LNHDA, CDR2 SQIVND (reference sequence). CDR3 length: 16 amino acids. The CDR3 DNA reads as TGTGCCAGTAGTATCAGCGGGAGGGCCGGCACCGGGGAGCTGTTTTTT. It yields the protein CASSISGRAGTGELFF.

The genes are TRBV19 and TRBJ2-1; 12 bases match TRBD2. In germline, CDR1 is LNHDA, CDR2 SQIVND (reference sequence). This CDR3 has 13 residues. J gave up 9 bases and V 4 bases, and 1 base lay outside the gene matches. The CDR3 region has the DNA TGTGCCAGTAGTACTAGCGGGAGGGGTGAGCAGTTCTTC. Protein product: CASSTSGRGEQFF.

This rearrangement joins TRBV7-9 to TRBJ2-1, with D hard to call. The CDR3 has 15 residues. Germline CDR1 reads SEHNR; CDR2 reads FQNEAQ (reference sequence). Trimming removed 9 bases at V and 0 bases at J, with 15 bases between. CDR3 residues: CASESAPSSYNEQFF. The CDR3 DNA sequence: TGTGCCAGTGAGTCGGCTCCGAGCTCCTACAATGAGCAGTTCTTC.

The J gene is TRBJ2-7, the V gene TRBV27; 7 bases map to TRBD1. Germline lookup yields CDR1 MNHEY and CDR2 SMNVEV (reference sequence). Trimming cost V 6 bases and J 2 bases; bases outside gene matches: 4. This CDR3 is 13 amino acids long. CDR3 sequence (DNA): TGTGCCAGCAGAGGGGGCGCAACCTACGAGCAGTACTTC. Its translation is CASRGGATYEQYF.

This clone appeared a single time. The gene calls are TRBV4-1 and TRBJ2-1; D may correspond to TRBD1 or TRBD2 (5 bases each). This CDR3 is 15 amino acids long. Germline V gene sequence: CDR1 MGHRA, CDR2 YSYEKL. V was trimmed by 0 bases and J by 6 bases, leaving 12 bases between them. CDR3 DNA: TGCGCCAGCAGCCAAGATCCGGGGACCCCCAATGAGCAGTTCTTC. Protein sequence: CASSQDPGTPNEQFF.

This clone has only a few counts. The chain joins TRBV27 to TRBJ2-7; D possibly matches TRBD1 or TRBD2 (5 bases each). CDR1 is MNHEY and CDR2 is SMNVEV in the germline V gene (reference sequence). The V and J ends lost 3 bases and 3 bases respectively, with 9 bases between them. CDR3 length: 13 residues. DNA for the CDR3: TGTGCCAGCAGTTTCACGAGGGGCTACGAGCAGTACTTC. This encodes CASSFTRGYEQYF.

V usage is TRBV4-2 and J usage is TRBJ2-7; 7 positions agree with TRBD1. The CDR3 consists of 15 residues. Germline lookup yields CDR1 LGHNA and CDR2 YNFKEQ. Trimming at V came to 0 bases and at J to 4 bases, leaving 6 bases not matched to a gene. As DNA, the CDR3 is TGTGCCAGCAGCCAAGAAGACAGGGTAACGTACGAGCAGTACTTC. It translates to CASSQEDRVTYEQYF.

The table lists this clone with a count of one. The CDR3 nucleotides are TGTGCCAGCAGCTTATCAAGGGATTGGAACATTCAGTACTTC. It yields the protein CASSLSRDWNIQYF. The chain is built from TRBV7-9 and TRBJ2-4; D uncertain. CDR3 length equals 14 residues. Germline V gene sequence: CDR1 SEHNR, CDR2 FQNEAQ (reference sequence). The V and J ends lost 2 bases and 7 bases respectively, with 12 bases between them.

The chain uses TRBV14 and TRBJ2-1, with TRBD2 matching 8 bases. There are 16 residues in the CDR3. CDR1 and CDR2 (germline): SGHDN, FVKESK. The ends lost 1 base at V and 2 bases at J; junction bases unmatched: 4. The CDR3 DNA reads TGTGCCAGCAGCCAAGGCCGACTAGCGCCCTACAATGAGCAGTTCTTC. Translating gives CASSQGRLAPYNEQFF. The full variable domain, its missing parts supplied by reference TRBV14 and TRBJ2-1, is EAGVTQFPSHSVIEKGQTVTLRCDPISGHDNLYWYRRVMGKEIKFLLHFVKESKQDESGMPNNRFLAERTGGTYSTLKVQPAELEDSGVYFCASSQGRLAPYNEQFFGPGTRLTVL.

The rearrangement uses TRBV4-1 and TRBJ2-7; D tentatively fits TRBD1 or TRBD2 (5 bases each). The V gene's germline CDR1 is MGHRA and CDR2 YSYEKL. Trimming left V 4 bases short and J 0 bases short, with 16 bases between. This CDR3 region has 16 residues. CDR3 bases: TGCGCCAGCAGCCCCCGGACCGGGACGGCCTCCTACGAGCAGTACTTC. This codes for CASSPRTGTASYEQYF.

The chain employs TRBV4-2 and TRBJ2-1; TRBD2 is a possible D gene (6 bases). The CDR3 has 16 residues. V lost 0 bases, J lost 9 bases, and 18 bases lay in between. In germline, CDR1 is LGHNA, CDR2 YNFKEQ. The CDR3 region has the DNA TGTGCCAGCAGCCAAGATCCCATGGGCGCGGGGAGTGAGCAGTTCTTC. Translated, it gives CASSQDPMGAGSEQFF.

The chain carries TRBV6-4 and TRBJ2-2, with 7 positions matching TRBD1. Germline values: CDR1 MRHNA, CDR2 SNTAGT. The CDR3 length is 14 residues. The trim removed 6 bases at V and 0 bases at J, leaving 1 base unmatched. CDR3 sequence reads: CASRGGANTGELFF. The CDR3 nucleotides read TGTGCCAGCAGAGGGGGCGCGAACACCGGGGAGCTGTTTTTT.

This sequence joins TRBV2 and TRBJ2-3, with D possibly being TRBD2 (7 bases). Trimming removed 2 bases from V and 1 base from J, with 10 bases in between. In germline, CDR1 is SNHLY, CDR2 FYNNEI. There are 15 residues in the CDR3. This CDR3 is CASSERGGRTDTQYF. CDR3 DNA: TGTGCCAGCAGTGAAAGGGGGGGCCGCACAGATACGCAGTATTTT.

This clone has more than one count but fewer than ten. CDR3 DNA: TGTGCCAGCACGGCAGGGGGCCCCTATAGCAATCAGCCCCAGCATTTT. Translated: CASTAGGPYSNQPQHF. The V and J genes are TRBV2 and TRBJ1-5; 8 positions agree with TRBD1. The germline gives CDR1 SNHLY, CDR2 FYNNEI. This CDR3 has 16 residues. V lost 7 bases and J lost 0; bases outside the gene matches: 8.

J is TRBJ2-1 and V is TRBV6-1, with 9 bases lining up with TRBD1. Germline V lookup: CDR1 MNHNS, CDR2 SASEGT. J gave up 5 bases and V 4 bases, and 6 bases lay outside the gene matches. The CDR3 is 15 amino acids. Here the CDR3 reads CASSGGQGMNNEQFF. CDR3 DNA sequence: TGTGCCAGCAGTGGGGGACAGGGTATGAACAATGAGCAGTTCTTC.

V gene TRBV27 combines with J gene TRBJ2-7; D may be TRBD1 (6 bases). The CDR3 is made up of 14 amino acids. Looked up from germline, CDR1 is MNHEY and CDR2 is SMNVEV (reference sequence). Trimming pared 1 base from V and 5 bases from J, leaving 12 bases between. The CDR3 DNA follows: TGTGCCAGCAGTTTATTGGGGGACAACCACGAGCAGTACTTC. This codes for CASSLLGDNHEQYF.

This clone was seen a single time. This chain links TRBV19 with TRBJ2-5; perhaps TRBD2 as D (6 bases). Judging by the DNA end, TRBJ2-7 fits better; the J call may be wrong. Germline V gene lookup returns CDR1 LNHDA and CDR2 SQIVND (reference sequence). This CDR3 has 13 residues. The CDR3 sequence is CASSIAGFGEQYF. CDR3 nucleotide sequence: TGTGCCAGTAGTATCGCGGGGTTCGGCGAGCAGTACTTC.

This sequence joins TRBV11-2 and TRBJ2-5, with 9 bases aligning to TRBD1. The DNA end is more similar to TRBJ2-7, so the J call may be wrong. Germline V lookup: CDR1 SGHAT, CDR2 FQNNGV. The CDR3 sequence is 15 residues long. The CDR3 spells CASSPGQGFPYEQYF. The CDR3 nucleotides are TGTGCCAGCAGCCCGGGACAGGGATTCCCCTACGAGCAGTACTTC.